This TCR beta chain was profiled in a study of T cell responses to AZD1222 COVID-19 vaccine. General study results and limits: Vaccine-associated CD4 TCRs spanned spike, dominant at 160-218 and 743-854.

In germline, CDR1 is MGHRA, CDR2 YSYEKL. This CDR3 comprises 18 residues. J was trimmed by 3 bases and V by 0 bases; bases with no gene match: 14. Comments on this clone: The antigen is unknown.

The protocol was immunoSEQ multiplex PCR, while the TCRdb copy is restricted to in-frame clones and leaves out a portion. The data contain roughly 100,000 clones, around nine tenths of them singletons. The sequences come from peripheral blood, collected on day 0 of AZD1222 vaccination. This TCR was sampled from an adult in good health. The V gene is TRBV4-1, the J gene TRBJ2-7; 7 nucleotides agree with TRBD2. In nucleotides, the CDR3 is TGCGCCAGCAGCCAAGAAGGCCATAGCGGGCGCATCTACTACGAGCAGTACTTC. Its translation is CASSQEGHSGRIYYEQYF.